This TCR beta chain was found in a study of blood T cell repertoires in COVID-19. Study-wide context: Specimens from acute and convalescent COVID-19 originated in the United States, Italy and Spain. PBMCs, B-cell-depleted T cells, or T cells provided the cDNA or gDNA that made up the material.

Clones were sequenced by immunoSEQ multiplex PCR, and TCRdb holds only the in-frame ones, with some missing. The data show 70,000 to 90,000 clones, 75% to 90% seen once. The V and J ends lost 8 bases and 4 bases, in that order; junction bases with no gene match: 4. This CDR3 is built from 13 residues. Germline V gives CDR1 PRHDT, CDR2 FYEKMQ (reference sequence). This chain uses TRBV13 with TRBJ2-1, with 8 bases matching TRBD1. The receptor's source is a man older than 75 with COVID-19, enrolled during active disease. The sample taken for sequencing was peripheral blood. The CDR3 loop is CASGQGLYNEQFF. Written as DNA, the CDR3 is TGTGCCAGCGGACAGGGACTTTACAATGAGCAGTTCTTC.